This T cell receptor beta chain emerged from a study of cytomegalovirus exposure and HLA in healthy donors. Study at large: Early release data held 85 million or so unique TCRs from HLA-typed donors.

Amplification used 60 Vbeta primers and 13 Jbeta primers. Produced via immunoSEQ multiplex PCR; TCRdb's table is partial and in-frame only. The repertoire holds 150,000 or so clones, with approximately 85% as singletons. Germline values: CDR1 SGHNT, CDR2 YYREEE (reference sequence). The junction had 8 bases not matched to a gene; V was cut back by 3 bases and J by 5 bases. The CDR3 extends over 16 amino acids. The sample was PBMCs. The chain employs TRBV5-4 and TRBJ2-5; 12 bases are shared with TRBD1. The TCR was taken from a man aged 18 to 35 in good health and CMV-seropositive. CDR3 sequence: CASSSTGTGGHETQYF. CDR3 nucleotides: TGTGCCAGCAGCTCTACCGGGACAGGGGGCCACGAGACCCAGTACTTC.